The source of this T cell receptor (beta chain) is a study of vaccination effects on CD4 cells after COVID-19. Study findings and constraints: Of the vaccine-induced clones from healthy vaccinees, merely 1 of 255 recognized common cold coronaviruses as well. Clones from infection and from vaccination both contracted markedly late after vaccination.

As concerns this clone: Antigen specificity is unknown.

The assay was immunoSEQ multiplex PCR, and TCRdb's table has in-frame clones only and misses some. The sample has 43,000 or so clones; approximately 70% are singletons. CD4+ T cells were isolated after nine to ten days of culture. The cohort was immunized with two doses of either the BNT162b2 or mRNA-1273 vaccine. Cells had half their medium changed to IL-2 medium on days 3 and 7. Sequenced material: CD4+ T cells from PBMCs cultured without peptide, taken after COVID-19 vaccination. The clonotype originates from a human donor who received a COVID-19 vaccine.

The CDR3 bases are TGTGCCAGCAGCCCCCGGGACAGGGGGCACGTCACTGAAGCTTTCTTT. Its protein is CASSPRDRGHVTEAFF. V gene TRBV25-1 combines with J gene TRBJ1-1; 12 bases are shared with TRBD1. Germline V gives CDR1 MGHDK, CDR2 SYGVNS. CDR3 size: 16 residues. V gave up 6 bases and J gave up 4 bases; unmatched junction bases: 9.